The text below deals with one T cell receptor beta chain. This clonotype occurred many times. Its recognized antigen is unknown. Per-nucleotide qualities are absent, and no much larger clonotype sits a single base away. This specimen belongs to a study of T-cell reconstitution after alpha-beta-depleted transplantation in children (dated by TCRdb to 2016 to 2017). Study-level background: Using TCR repertoire profiling, the study quantitatively followed how T-cell immune reconstitution unfolded in children after TCRalphabeta/CD19-depleted allogeneic hematopoietic cell transplantation.

CDR1 MNHEY and CDR2 SVGAGI were looked up in the germline V gene. Trimming takes 6 bases from V and 4 bases from J, and the germline ends sit 16 bases apart. CDR3 length: 15 amino acids, cysteine to phenylalanine. Only the CDR3 DNA stays, 45 bases, in frame from base 1. Library preparation was by PCR. Sequencer: Illumina HiSeq 2500. TCR library preparation used molecular barcoding, with unique molecular identifiers applied to normalize quantification of the TCRbeta repertoire. TCRdb trimmed public reads at Q25 via fastp, called clones via MiXCR and kept in-frame beta chains. Every entry covers one CDR3 protein and lists the most common genes and DNA from its rows. Recorded for this sample are a few hundred thousand distinct CDR3 sequences; around an eighth of them occurred a single time. Around 5.8% of the sample is taken by the ten largest.

Sequenced material: PBMCs from the stem cell graft donor, taken from the stem cell graft. This receptor chain uses TRBV6-5 and TRBJ1-5; a weak D assignment points to TRBD1 (6 bases agree). The sequence came from a human donor who donated a stem cell graft to a child with combined immunodeficiency. In nucleotide form, the sequence is TGTGCCAGCAGCCCTCAGGGGTCGTCGAATCAGCCCCAGCATTTT. Its amino acids are CASSPQGSSNQPQHF.